This T cell receptor beta chain was captured by sequencing in a study of cytomegalovirus exposure and HLA in healthy donors. Study-level results: CMV antigen specificity of three CMV-associated chains was confirmed in vitro.

Clones were read by immunoSEQ multiplex PCR, and TCRdb kept only the in-frame ones, dropping some. The table includes about 56,000 clones, 93% detected once. The validation cohort, a group of around 130 subjects, included the donors and was separate from the roughly 670-subject first cohort. The V gene's germline CDR1 is SGDLS and CDR2 YYNGEE. V lost 0 bases to trimming and J lost 0 bases, with 6 bases between them. The CDR3 is made up of 14 amino acids. This clone was detected once. Its antigen is not identified. Input material: PBMCs. The rearrangement links TRBV9 to TRBJ1-2; D is undetermined. This clonotype originated in a woman aged 18-29 years in good health and CMV-seropositive. DNA of the CDR3: TGTGCCAGCAGCGTAGTGCCAGCTAACTATGGCTACACCTTC. The encoded protein is CASSVVPANYGYTF. Full variable domain (outside the CDR3, taken from reference TRBV9 and TRBJ1-2): DSGVTQTPKHLITATGQRVTLRCSPRSGDLSVYWYQQSLDQGLQFLIQYYNGEERAKGNILERFSAQQFPDLHSELNLSSLELGDSALYFCASSVVPANYGYTFGSGTRLTVV.